These 12 T cell receptor beta chains originate from one sample sequenced in a study of blood T cell repertoires in COVID-19. Sequencing was performed with immunoSEQ multiplex PCR; in TCRdb, only in-frame clones are kept and a portion is missing. The table lists about 76,000 clones, 75% to 90% of them singletons, with roughly a sixth in the top ten. The sequenced sample consisted of peripheral blood. The origin of the receptors is a human donor in a cohort sampled during active COVID-19.

The chain couples TRBV5-1 to TRBJ2-5; 9 positions match TRBD2. Losses at the gene ends were 0 bases for V and 2 bases for J; bases not matched to a gene: 5. Per the germline V gene, CDR1 is SGHRS and CDR2 is YFSETQ. The CDR3 consists of 16 residues. The CDR3 bases are TGCGCCAGCAGCTTGGGGGTAGCGGGGGAACAAGAGACCCAGTACTTC. It encodes CASSLGVAGEQETQYF.

The V and J genes are TRBV28 and TRBJ1-2; no firm D call. The V gene lost 6 bases and the J gene lost 4 bases, with 9 bases spanning the gap. CDR1 and CDR2 from the germline V gene are MDHEN and SYDVKM. This CDR3 has 12 amino acids. In nucleotides, the CDR3 is TGTGCCAGCAGGTCCCCAATCTATGGCTACACCTTC. Translating gives CASRSPIYGYTF.

The rearrangement uses TRBV6-5 and TRBJ2-5; 9 positions match TRBD2. CDR1 and CDR2 (germline): MNHEY, SVGAGI. V lost 6 bases and J lost 2; bases outside the gene matches: 7. CDR3 length equals 15 residues. CDR3 nucleotide sequence: TGTGCCAGCAGCTTAGCGGGAGAGGGGCAAGAGACCCAGTACTTC. Protein: CASSLAGEGQETQYF.

This clone was recorded only once. V is TRBV27 and J is TRBJ1-2, with 8 nucleotides matching TRBD1. The CDR3 has 12 amino acids. V trimming: 4 bases; J trimming: 6 bases; junction bases outside the gene matches: 1. In germline, CDR1 is MNHEY, CDR2 SMNVEV (reference sequence). The CDR3 DNA follows: TGTGCCAGCAGTTCAGGGGGCAATGGCTACACCTTC. It specifies CASSSGGNGYTF.

This clone was recorded once. V usage is TRBV4-2 and J usage is TRBJ2-7, with 9 bases lining up with TRBD2. The CDR3 consists of 17 residues. Per the germline V gene, CDR1 is LGHNA and CDR2 is YNFKEQ. With 0 bases clipped from V and 3 bases from J, the junction kept 9 bases outside the gene matches. CDR3 residues: CASSQDHGGGAIYEQYF. The CDR3 DNA follows: TGTGCCAGCAGCCAAGATCATGGCGGGGGGGCAATCTACGAGCAGTACTTC.

The V call is TRBV29-1, the J call TRBJ1-1; 7 positions match TRBD1. The CDR3 covers 12 residues. Germline V gives CDR1 SQVTM, CDR2 ANQGSEA. V lost 7 bases and J lost 6; bases outside the gene matches: 8. CDR3 nucleotide sequence: TGCAGCGCAAACAGGGGTAGGCCTGAAGCTTTCTTT. Its protein product is CSANRGRPEAFF.

CDR3 loop: CASSPMGLAGAEQYF. For the CDR3, the DNA is TGTGCCAGCAGCCCCATGGGGCTAGCGGGAGCCGAGCAGTACTTC. The V gene is TRBV2, the J gene TRBJ2-7; 10 bases map to TRBD2. Germline CDR1 and CDR2: SNHLY and FYNNEI. CDR3 length: 15 amino acids. V was clipped by 6 bases and J by 6 bases; unmatched bases: 11.

The V call is TRBV2, the J call TRBJ2-7; weak D call: TRBD2 (6 bases). V was trimmed by 0 bases and J by 4 bases, leaving 13 bases between them. CDR1 SNHLY and CDR2 FYNNEI come from the germline V gene. CDR3 length: 15 amino acids. CDR3: CASSEAGRGTYEQYF. The CDR3 DNA reads as TGTGCCAGCAGTGAAGCGGGGCGGGGAACGTACGAGCAGTACTTC.

The chain combines TRBV21-1 with TRBJ2-1; the table's D call of TRBD2 was not tested on the DNA. TRBV21-1 is tagged as a pseudogene. This CDR3 has 16 amino acids. CDR3 region: CASSTRGGDSYNEQFF. The CDR3 DNA reads as TGTGCCAGCAGCACCCGGGGAGGCGACAGTTACAATGAGCAGTTCTTC.

This clone was observed once. J is TRBJ2-7 and V is TRBV21-1; the D call TRBD2 from the table was never checked on the DNA. TRBV21-1 is designated a pseudogene. The CDR3 has 15 residues. The CDR3 region is CASGIRLAGDDEQYF. The CDR3 DNA sequence: TGTGCCAGCGGGATCCGACTAGCGGGAGACGACGAGCAGTACTTC.

The chain combines TRBV18 with TRBJ2-4, with a tentative D call TRBD2 (5 bases). Germline CDR1 KGHSH, CDR2 LQKENI. The CDR3 length is 15 residues. V lost 4 bases and J lost 10, with 20 bases in between. CDR3 bases: TGTGCCAGCTCACTTTCTTCCGGACTCCACGATATTCAGTACTTC. It encodes CASSLSSGLHDIQYF.

V is TRBV5-1 and J is TRBJ1-1, with TRBD1 matching over 12 bases. Germline trimming cut 3 bases from V and 5 bases from J; bases unmatched to any gene: 8. CDR1 is SGHRS and CDR2 is YFSETQ in the germline V gene. This CDR3 region has 16 residues. DNA for the CDR3: TGCGCCAGCAGCTGGGGACAGGGGGCTACGGGGACTGAAGCTTTCTTT. Protein sequence: CASSWGQGATGTEAFF.